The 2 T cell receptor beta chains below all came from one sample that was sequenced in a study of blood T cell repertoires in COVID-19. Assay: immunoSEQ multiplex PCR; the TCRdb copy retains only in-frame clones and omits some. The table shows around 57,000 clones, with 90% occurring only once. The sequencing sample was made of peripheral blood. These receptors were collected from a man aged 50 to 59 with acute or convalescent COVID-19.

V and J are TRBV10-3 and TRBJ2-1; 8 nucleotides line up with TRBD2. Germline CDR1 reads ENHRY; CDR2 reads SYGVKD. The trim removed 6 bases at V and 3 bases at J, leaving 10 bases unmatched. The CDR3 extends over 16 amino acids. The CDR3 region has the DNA TGTGCCATCAGCCTGACTAGCGTTGGGCTCTACAATGAGCAGTTCTTC. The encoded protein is CAISLTSVGLYNEQFF.

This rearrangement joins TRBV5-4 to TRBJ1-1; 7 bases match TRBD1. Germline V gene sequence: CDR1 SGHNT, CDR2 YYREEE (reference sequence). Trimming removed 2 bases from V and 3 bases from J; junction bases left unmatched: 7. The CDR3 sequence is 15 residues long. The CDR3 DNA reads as TGTGCCAGCAGCTTCAGGGGGGCAGTTCACACTGAAGCTTTCTTT. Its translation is CASSFRGAVHTEAFF.